These T cell receptor beta chains were read from a single sample in a study of T-cell reconstitution after alpha-beta-depleted transplantation in children. TCRdb recomputed calls from the PCR reads with MiXCR, one row per CDR3 protein. Of more than 400,000 distinct CDR3 sequences listed, about an eighth are singletons. The sample in question was PBMCs, mostly from graft donor cells, obtained 180 days after TCRalphabeta/CD19-depleted stem cell transplant. These receptors all stem from a female patient aged 2-9 years who had a stem cell transplant for aplastic anemia, so the T cells may come from the graft donor. The CDR3 runs from the conserved cysteine through the conserved F or W. D genes are given only for firm matches. Only some rows state a clone size, as once, few, many or a class for expanded clones.

cdr3_aa: CASSYPRDFSYEQYF
cdr3_nt: TGTGCCAGCAGTTACCCGAGGGACTTTTCCTACGAGCAGTACTTC
j_call: TRBJ2-7
v_call: TRBV6-5
d_call: NA
clone_size: NA

cdr3_aa: CASSLAMTFYNEQFF
cdr3_nt: TGCGCCAGCAGCTTGGCCATGACATTCTACAATGAGCAGTTCTTC
j_call: TRBJ2-1
v_call: TRBV5-1
d_call: NA
clone_size: few

cdr3_aa: CASSVDPGTNYGYTF
cdr3_nt: TGTGCCAGCAGCGTAGACCCGGGAACTAACTATGGCTACACCTTC
j_call: TRBJ1-2
v_call: TRBV9
d_call: NA
clone_size: many

cdr3_aa: CASSGAAGGYTF
cdr3_nt: TGTGCCAGCAGTGGGGCAGCAGGAGGCTACACCTTC
j_call: TRBJ1-2
v_call: TRBV6-1
d_call: NA
clone_size: NA

cdr3_aa: CASSMGGRYEQYF
cdr3_nt: TGTGCCAGTAGCATGGGAGGGAGATACGAGCAGTACTTC
j_call: TRBJ2-7
v_call: TRBV19
d_call: TRBD2
clone_size: NA

cdr3_aa: CSARDGGLYNEQFF
cdr3_nt: TGCAGTGCTAGAGATGGGGGGCTGTACAATGAGCAGTTCTTC
j_call: TRBJ2-1
v_call: TRBV20-1
d_call: NA
clone_size: NA

cdr3_aa: CASRRSNQPQHF
cdr3_nt: TGTGCCAGCAGGAGGAGCAATCAGCCCCAGCATTTT
j_call: TRBJ1-5
v_call: TRBV12-3/TRBV12-4
d_call: NA
clone_size: NA

cdr3_aa: CASSLYTGGHGYTF
cdr3_nt: TGTGCCAGCAGCCTATATACAGGGGGCCATGGCTACACCTTC
j_call: TRBJ1-2
v_call: TRBV7-9
d_call: TRBD1
clone_size: few

cdr3_aa: CASSVAVGSKGYTF
cdr3_nt: TGTGCCAGCAGCGTAGCGGTGGGATCGAAAGGCTACACCTTC
j_call: TRBJ1-2
v_call: TRBV9
d_call: NA
clone_size: few

cdr3_aa: CASSWSGVTYNEQFF
cdr3_nt: TGTGCCAGTAGTTGGTCAGGGGTGACCTACAATGAGCAGTTCTTC
j_call: TRBJ2-1
v_call: TRBV19
d_call: NA
clone_size: few

cdr3_aa: CASSIVRTGANVLTF
cdr3_nt: TGTGCCAGTAGTATTGTCCGTACCGGGGCCAACGTCCTGACTTTC
j_call: TRBJ2-6
v_call: TRBV19
d_call: NA
clone_size: NA

cdr3_aa: CASSLDEISYEQYF
cdr3_nt: TGTGCCAGCAGCTTAGATGAGATCTCCTACGAGCAGTACTTC
j_call: TRBJ2-7
v_call: TRBV11-2
d_call: NA
clone_size: many

cdr3_aa: CASSPGGTEAFF
cdr3_nt: TGTGCCAGCAGTCCGGGGGGTACTGAAGCTTTCTTT
j_call: TRBJ1-1
v_call: TRBV28
d_call: NA
clone_size: many

cdr3_aa: CASRLGERTYGYTF
cdr3_nt: TGTGCCAGCAGGCTAGGGGAACGGACCTATGGCTACACCTTC
j_call: TRBJ1-2
v_call: TRBV28
d_call: NA
clone_size: few

cdr3_aa: CASGFVGRETQYF
cdr3_nt: TGTGCTAGTGGTTTCGTAGGGAGGGAGACCCAGTACTTC
j_call: TRBJ2-5
v_call: TRBV12-5
d_call: NA
clone_size: NA

cdr3_aa: CASSQDWIGLAELFF
cdr3_nt: TGTGCCAGCAGCCAAGATTGGATTGGACTAGCGGAGCTGTTTTTT
j_call: TRBJ2-2
v_call: TRBV3-1
d_call: TRBD2
clone_size: few

cdr3_aa: CASSSFQRGSGNQPQHF
cdr3_nt: TGTGCCAGCAGTTCATTCCAGAGGGGGAGCGGCAATCAGCCCCAGCATTTT
j_call: TRBJ1-5
v_call: TRBV28
d_call: NA
clone_size: NA

cdr3_aa: CSALIGAKNIQYF
cdr3_nt: TGCAGTGCTCTGATTGGGGCCAAAAACATTCAGTACTTC
j_call: TRBJ2-4
v_call: TRBV20-1
d_call: NA
clone_size: NA

cdr3_aa: CSAQTGGMGYEQYF
cdr3_nt: TGCAGCGCCCAAACGGGGGGAATGGGGTACGAGCAGTACTTC
j_call: TRBJ2-7
v_call: TRBV29-1
d_call: TRBD2
clone_size: many

cdr3_aa: CAISSWFRDPAGGPNEQFF
cdr3_nt: TGTGCCATCAGTAGTTGGTTCAGGGACCCAGCGGGAGGGCCCAATGAGCAGTTCTTC
j_call: TRBJ2-1
v_call: TRBV10-3
d_call: TRBD2
clone_size: NA

cdr3_aa: CATSDTGLGRGELFF
cdr3_nt: TGTGCCACCAGTGACACAGGATTGGGGCGCGGGGAGCTGTTTTTT
j_call: TRBJ2-2
v_call: TRBV24-1
d_call: NA
clone_size: few

cdr3_aa: CATSRDTSRGQGRNEQFF
cdr3_nt: TGTGCCACCAGCAGAGATACGTCCCGGGGACAGGGGAGGAATGAGCAGTTCTTC
j_call: TRBJ2-1
v_call: TRBV15
d_call: TRBD1
clone_size: many

cdr3_aa: CASSVAPLPGQGSYEQYF
cdr3_nt: TGTGCCAGCAGCGTAGCTCCCCTTCCGGGACAGGGTAGCTACGAGCAGTACTTC
j_call: TRBJ2-7
v_call: TRBV9
d_call: TRBD1
clone_size: many

cdr3_aa: CASSLKQGDYEQYF
cdr3_nt: TGCGCCAGCAGCTTGAAACAGGGGGACTACGAGCAGTACTTC
j_call: TRBJ2-7
v_call: TRBV5-1
d_call: TRBD1
clone_size: many

cdr3_aa: CASSRGRAGEQYF
cdr3_nt: TGCGCCAGCAGCCGCGGGAGGGCCGGCGAGCAGTACTTC
j_call: TRBJ2-7
v_call: TRBV10-2
d_call: TRBD2
clone_size: NA

cdr3_aa: CAWTTGFGEQYF
cdr3_nt: TGTGCCTGGACAACAGGGTTTGGTGAGCAGTACTTC
j_call: TRBJ2-7
v_call: TRBV30
d_call: NA
clone_size: NA

cdr3_aa: CASSLEQGVGYTF
cdr3_nt: TGCGCCAGCAGCTTGGAACAGGGAGTCGGCTACACCTTC
j_call: TRBJ1-2
v_call: TRBV5-1
d_call: NA
clone_size: many

cdr3_aa: CASSRQGASTDTQYF
cdr3_nt: TGTGCCAGCAGCCGTCAGGGGGCTAGCACAGATACGCAGTATTTT
j_call: TRBJ2-3
v_call: TRBV7-9
d_call: TRBD1
clone_size: many

cdr3_aa: CASSSGQGIGNQPQHF
cdr3_nt: TGTGCCAGCAGTTCCGGACAGGGCATTGGGAATCAGCCCCAGCATTTT
j_call: TRBJ1-5
v_call: TRBV12-3/TRBV12-4
d_call: TRBD1
clone_size: many

cdr3_aa: CASSQDGTSGTDTQYF
cdr3_nt: TGCGCCAGCAGCCAAGATGGGACTAGCGGCACAGATACGCAGTATTTT
j_call: TRBJ2-3
v_call: TRBV4-3
d_call: TRBD2
clone_size: NA

cdr3_aa: CAISGSASLNTGELFF
cdr3_nt: TGTGCCATCAGCGGGTCCGCCTCGCTTAACACCGGGGAGCTGTTTTTT
j_call: TRBJ2-2
v_call: TRBV10-3
d_call: NA
clone_size: NA

cdr3_aa: CASSPWTGTYEQYF
cdr3_nt: TGTGCCAGCAGTCCCTGGACAGGGACATACGAGCAGTACTTC
j_call: TRBJ2-7
v_call: TRBV6-1
d_call: TRBD1
clone_size: few

cdr3_aa: CSAGRDSFEEGYTF
cdr3_nt: TGCAGTGCGGGCCGGGACAGCTTTGAGGAAGGCTACACCTTC
j_call: TRBJ1-2
v_call: TRBV20-1
d_call: TRBD1
clone_size: NA

cdr3_aa: CASSPLADRVGNEQFF
cdr3_nt: TGTGCCAGCTCACCACTGGCGGACAGGGTCGGCAATGAGCAGTTCTTC
j_call: TRBJ2-1
v_call: TRBV18
d_call: TRBD1
clone_size: few

cdr3_aa: CASSRRDTGWYF
cdr3_nt: TGTGCCAGCAGCCGTCGGGACACCGGCTGGTACTTC
j_call: TRBJ2-4
v_call: TRBV3-1
d_call: NA
clone_size: NA

cdr3_aa: CASSQVGTGVGYTF
cdr3_nt: TGCGCCAGCAGCCAAGTCGGGACGGGGGTTGGCTACACCTTC
j_call: TRBJ1-2
v_call: TRBV4-3
d_call: NA
clone_size: NA

cdr3_aa: CSARARGGVNTGELFF
cdr3_nt: TGCAGCGCAAGGGCACGGGGCGGAGTGAACACCGGGGAGCTGTTTTTT
j_call: TRBJ2-2
v_call: TRBV29-1
d_call: NA
clone_size: few

cdr3_aa: CATSRDRRTGHTGELFF
cdr3_nt: TGTGCCACCAGCAGAGATCGGAGGACAGGGCACACCGGGGAGCTGTTTTTT
j_call: TRBJ2-2
v_call: TRBV15
d_call: TRBD1
clone_size: NA

cdr3_aa: CASSPGTGKESIQYF
cdr3_nt: TGTGCCAGCAGCCCCGGGACAGGGAAGGAAAGCATTCAGTACTTC
j_call: TRBJ2-4
v_call: TRBV7-2
d_call: TRBD1
clone_size: NA

cdr3_aa: CSAPAGAWDIQYF
cdr3_nt: TGCAGTGCACCCGCAGGGGCCTGGGACATTCAGTACTTC
j_call: TRBJ2-4
v_call: TRBV20-1
d_call: NA
clone_size: NA

cdr3_aa: CASSSRTVGQFF
cdr3_nt: TGTGCCAGCAGCTCCCGGACTGTTGGACAGTTCTTC
j_call: TRBJ2-1
v_call: TRBV7-2
d_call: NA
clone_size: few